A single sample gave rise to the 4 T cell receptor beta chains below, sequenced in a study of T cell repertoires in cytomegalovirus infection. MiXCR, applied by TCRdb to the reads, yields one record per CDR3 protein. This sample carries nearly 450,000 distinct CDR3 sequences, approximately 30% of them seen once, and the ten largest clones take roughly an eighth. Sequencing was done on a sample of PBMCs. All receptors derive from a human donor in good health (CMV status not recorded). Some clones in this sample may be carry-over from other donors' samples.

This clonotype was seen a handful of times. The chain couples TRBV12-3 or TRBV12-4 to TRBJ1-6, with D perhaps matching TRBD1 (5 bases). Trimming left V 6 bases short and J 10 bases short, with 13 bases between. The CDR3 is 13 amino acids. In DNA form, the CDR3 reads TGTGCCAGCAGCGGGCGGGGGGACTCACCCCTCCACTTT. Translating gives CASSGRGDSPLHF.

This clonotype was seen a few times. The J gene is TRBJ2-7, the V gene TRBV20-1; D not resolved. This CDR3 region has 13 residues. In germline, CDR1 is DFQATT, CDR2 SNEGSKA (reference sequence). The V and J ends lost 0 bases and 3 bases respectively, with 9 bases between them. The CDR3 spells CSARDQEFYEQYF. CDR3 nucleotides: TGCAGTGCTAGAGATCAGGAATTCTACGAGCAGTACTTC.

As concerns this clonotype: A far larger clone is off by one base, so a read error is likely. J is TRBJ2-2 and V is TRBV11-2; TRBD2 is a possible D gene (6 bases). Germline CDR1 reads SGHAT; CDR2 reads FQNNGV. There are 15 residues in the CDR3. The V end lost 1 base, the J end lost 1 base, and 7 bases lay between the germline ends. CDR3 bases: TGTGCCAGCAGCTTAGTGGGGGGGAACACCGGGGAGCTGTTTTTT. Amino acid sequence: CASSLVGGNTGELFF.

V usage is TRBV4-1 and J usage is TRBJ2-1; D is undetermined. This CDR3 is 14 amino acids long. V was trimmed by 3 bases and J by 9 bases, leaving 15 bases between them. The V gene's germline CDR1 is MGHRA and CDR2 YSYEKL. Written as DNA, the CDR3 is TGCGCCAGCAGCCAGGGGTGTGCAGCCGGTGAGCAGTTCTTC. Protein: CASSQGCAAGEQFF.